This T cell receptor beta chain was profiled in a study of blood T cell repertoires in COVID-19. Across the study: Sites in the United States, Italy and Spain provided acute and convalescent COVID-19 samples. The analysed material was cDNA or gDNA that came from T cells, B-cell-depleted T cells, or PBMCs.

V lost 7 bases, J lost 0 bases, and 8 bases lay in between. CDR3 size: 13 residues. Germline V CDR1 and CDR2: SNHLY, FYNNEI. As processed by the authors: Scientists estimated how many nucleated cells there were by amplifying reference gene primers. Data came from immunoSEQ multiplex PCR; TCRdb stores just in-frame clones and leaves some out. That table gives V, J and clone size, and the DNA gave D and trimming. The table records over 150,000 clones, roughly 89% of them present only once. This sequence originates from a young woman who had recovered from COVID-19. This chain joins TRBV2 and TRBJ2-3; D is possibly TRBD2 (5 bases). The sequencing input was peripheral blood. CDR3 bases: TGTGCCAGCACCCCGGGGAGCACAGATACGCAGTATTTT. It encodes CASTPGSTDTQYF.